This T cell receptor beta chain stems from a study of control samples from healthy donors and cancer patients. This clone showed up just a few times. Profiled with immunoSEQ multiplex PCR; TCRdb holds only in-frame clones, not every one. The table records 20,000 to 25,000 clones, 83% of them present only once. This TCR was sampled from a man aged 55 to 69 with head and neck cancer. The source material was PBMCs.

The CDR3 DNA follows: TGTGCCAGTAATTACCGGGGTCAGTACAAACAGCCCCAGCATTTT. Translated: CASNYRGQYKQPQHF. The V gene is TRBV19, the J gene TRBJ1-5; D ambiguous. Germline V lookup: CDR1 LNHDA, CDR2 SQIVND (reference sequence). CDR3 length: 15 residues. The V gene lost 7 bases and the J gene lost 7 bases, with 20 bases spanning the gap.